The 27 T cell receptor beta chains below come from one sample, sequenced in a study of blood T cell repertoires in COVID-19. Using immunoSEQ multiplex PCR, the repertoire was profiled, and TCRdb retains in-frame clones only, with some absent. This sample has about 300,000 clones, with around 86% found just once. The sample consisted of PBMCs or T cells enriched from blood (not recorded which). The origin of the receptors is a woman under 30 who had recovered from COVID-19.

This clone was observed once. The V and J genes are TRBV5-1 and TRBJ2-7; D gene ambiguous. Germline CDR1 and CDR2: SGHRS and YFSETQ. The V end lost 0 bases, the J end lost 5 bases, and 15 bases lay between the germline ends. This CDR3 has 15 amino acids. CDR3 in DNA: TGCGCCAGCAGCTTGGTGGCAGAAAAAGTGGACGAGCAGTACTTC. Protein: CASSLVAEKVDEQYF.

The V and J genes are TRBV7-2 and TRBJ2-2; 10 positions agree with TRBD2. The CDR3 loop spans 17 amino acids. V lost 5 bases to trimming and J lost 6 bases; unmatched junction nucleotides: 12. The germline CDR1 and CDR2 sequences are SGHTA and FQGNSA. The CDR3 region has the DNA TGTGCCAGCAGCAGGACTAGCGGAGCGGTTACATCCGGGGAGCTGTTTTTT. Protein product: CASSRTSGAVTSGELFF.

This rearrangement joins TRBV7-9 to TRBJ2-5, with 12 bases identical to TRBD2. The CDR3 is 17 amino acids. V shed 8 bases, J shed 1 base, and the junction held 11 bases outside the gene matches. The germline V gene has CDR1 SEHNR and CDR2 FQNEAQ (reference sequence). For the CDR3, the DNA is TGTGCCAGCCCCGGCTCGACTAGCGGGGGCTTCCAAGAGACCCAGTACTTC. Translating gives CASPGSTSGGFQETQYF. The full variable domain, in which reference TRBV7-9 and TRBJ2-5 provide the parts outside the CDR3, is DTGVSQNPRHKITKRGQNVTFRCDPISEHNRLYWYRQTLGQGPEFLTYFQNEAQLEKSRLLSDRFSAERPKGSFSTLEIQRTEQGDSAMYLCASPGSTSGGFQETQYFGPGTRLLVL.

The rearrangement joins TRBV11-3 to TRBJ2-1, with 13 nucleotides matching TRBD2. There are 13 residues in the CDR3. CDR1 and CDR2 from the germline V gene are SGHNT and YENEEA. Unmatched junction bases numbered 3, after V lost 1 base and J lost 15 bases. CDR3 loop: CASSLGTSGRLFF. In DNA form, the CDR3 reads TGTGCCAGCAGCTTAGGGACTAGCGGGAGACTGTTCTTC. Full variable domain (outside the CDR3, taken from reference TRBV11-3 and TRBJ2-1): EAGVVQSPRYKIIEKKQPVAFWCNPISGHNTLYWYLQNLGQGPELLIRYENEEAVDDSQLPKDRFSAERLKGVDSTLKIQPAELGDSAVYLCASSLGTSGRLFFGPGTRLTVL.

This clone was counted a few times. The rearrangement links TRBV27 to TRBJ2-1; the match to TRBD1 covers 7 bases. This CDR3 is built from 19 residues. Germline CDR1 is MNHEY and CDR2 is SMNVEV (reference sequence). The junction had 25 bases not matched to a gene; V was cut back by 6 bases and J by 8 bases. The CDR3 DNA follows: TGTGCCAGCAGCCCGCCGCCCTTTACAGGGGTTTGGGGTGCGGATGAGCAGTTCTTC. The encoded protein is CASSPPPFTGVWGADEQFF.

The chain carries TRBV27 and TRBJ1-3; tentative D call: TRBD1 (5 bases). The CDR3 spans 15 residues. CDR1 and CDR2 from the germline V gene are MNHEY and SMNVEV (reference sequence). Trimming removed 2 bases from V and 0 bases from J, with 8 bases in between. CDR3 coding DNA: TGTGCCAGCAGTTTAGGACACAACTCTGGAAACACCATATATTTT. As protein: CASSLGHNSGNTIYF.

This chain links TRBV15 with TRBJ2-2; D unclear. Trimming cost V 1 base and J 8 bases, with 5 bases left between them. CDR3 length: 12 residues. The germline V gene has CDR1 LNHNV and CDR2 YYDKDF (reference sequence). The CDR3 sequence is CATSRARGELFF. The CDR3, as DNA: TGTGCCACCAGCAGAGCGCGTGGGGAGCTGTTTTTT.

This clone occurred once. J is TRBJ2-1 and V is TRBV30, with D possibly matching TRBD1 (6 bases). CDR1 GTSNPN and CDR2 SVGIG come from the germline V gene (reference sequence). The CDR3 spans 14 residues. The V gene lost 0 bases and the J gene lost 10 bases, with 16 bases spanning the gap. CDR3 bases: TGTGCCTGGAGTGTTAGAACAGGGTTTGGCGAGCAGTTCTTC. It is translated as CAWSVRTGFGEQFF.

The genes are TRBV20-1 and TRBJ1-2; 9 nucleotides align to TRBD1. The CDR3 runs to 16 residues. J was trimmed by 5 bases and V by 3 bases; bases with no gene match: 13. Per the germline V gene, CDR1 is DFQATT and CDR2 is SNEGSKA (reference sequence). DNA for the CDR3: TGCAGTGCTAGTAATACAGGGGGCCCCTCTCGTTATGGCTACACCTTC. Amino acid sequence: CSASNTGGPSRYGYTF.

The CDR3 loop reads CATRPSSGKGYEQYF. The CDR3, as DNA: TGTGCCACCAGACCCTCTAGCGGGAAGGGGTACGAGCAGTACTTC. The genes are TRBV15 and TRBJ2-7, with 9 bases lining up with TRBD2. Per germline, CDR1 LNHNV and CDR2 YYDKDF (reference sequence). Trimming took 6 bases from V and 4 from J; bases not matched to a gene: 10. This CDR3 comprises 15 residues.

This clone was counted once. The chain carries TRBV6-1 and TRBJ2-2; 11 bases match TRBD1. The germline V gene has CDR1 MNHNS and CDR2 SASEGT. Trimming took 1 base from V and 7 from J; bases not matched to a gene: 5. The CDR3 has 16 residues. The CDR3 here is CASSEVEDRGRGELFF. In DNA, the CDR3 is TGTGCCAGCAGTGAAGTAGAGGACAGGGGGCGCGGGGAGCTGTTTTTT.

V usage is TRBV4-1 and J usage is TRBJ2-5, with 7 bases fitting TRBD1. The CDR3 is 14 residues long. Trimming at V came to 0 bases and at J to 2 bases, leaving 0 bases not matched to a gene. The germline gives CDR1 MGHRA, CDR2 YSYEKL. In DNA, the CDR3 is TGCGCCAGCAGCCAAGAGGGACAGCAAGAGACCCAGTACTTC. Amino acids: CASSQEGQQETQYF.

This sequence joins TRBV9 and TRBJ2-1, with 7 nucleotides matching TRBD2. The CDR3 sequence is 15 residues long. V trimming: 0 bases; J trimming: 6 bases; junction bases outside the gene matches: 6. The germline gives CDR1 SGDLS, CDR2 YYNGEE. The CDR3 DNA sequence: TGTGCCAGCAGCGTAGGCGGGAGTTCTGTCAATGAGCAGTTCTTC. As protein: CASSVGGSSVNEQFF.

J is TRBJ2-5 and V is TRBV4-1; 8 bases agree with TRBD1. The germline gives CDR1 MGHRA, CDR2 YSYEKL. Germline trimming cut 4 bases from V and 1 base from J; bases unmatched to any gene: 5. The CDR3 contains 15 residues. In DNA form, the CDR3 reads TGCGCCAGCAGCCGGCAGACAGGGGTCCAAGAGACCCAGTACTTC. Its translation is CASSRQTGVQETQYF.

The chain carries TRBV27 and TRBJ2-3, with TRBD2 as a possible D gene (6 bases). Between the trimmed V and J ends, which lost 3 bases and 2 bases, there was a span of 12 bases. Germline V gives CDR1 MNHEY, CDR2 SMNVEV (reference sequence). This CDR3 has 15 amino acids. CDR3 residues: CASSFPSGPTDTQYF. The CDR3 nucleotides are TGTGCCAGCAGTTTTCCCAGCGGGCCCACAGATACGCAGTATTTT.

The genes are TRBV30 and TRBJ2-7; possible D gene TRBD1, 5 bases. The CDR3 is 14 amino acids. CDR1 is GTSNPN and CDR2 is SVGIG in the germline V gene (reference sequence). Trimming cost V 0 bases and J 3 bases, with 12 bases left between them. CDR3 bases: TGTGCCTGGAGTGTAAGGTGGGGCAACTACGAGCAGTACTTC. Protein: CAWSVRWGNYEQYF.

J is TRBJ1-4 and V is TRBV7-9, with TRBD1 matching 7 bases. Germline V gene lookup returns CDR1 SEHNR and CDR2 FQNEAQ (reference sequence). This CDR3 is 16 amino acids long. Trimming at V came to 5 bases and at J to 2 bases, leaving 8 bases not matched to a gene. CDR3 nucleotide sequence: TGTGCCAGCAGCAGTCGGACAGGAGGGACTAATGAAAAACTGTTTTTT. It translates to CASSSRTGGTNEKLFF.

This rearrangement joins TRBV27 to TRBJ2-1; 7 bases line up with TRBD1. Germline V gives CDR1 MNHEY, CDR2 SMNVEV (reference sequence). This CDR3 is 16 amino acids long. V lost 2 bases to trimming and J lost 6 bases; unmatched junction nucleotides: 10. CDR3 DNA: TGTGCCAGCAGTTTACTTCCGGGACAGTTAATCAATGAGCAGTTCTTC. This translates into CASSLLPGQLINEQFF.

The V and J genes are TRBV28 and TRBJ2-5; 11 positions match TRBD2. The junction had 2 bases not matched to a gene; V was cut back by 3 bases and J by 5 bases. Germline V gene lookup returns CDR1 MDHEN and CDR2 SYDVKM. CDR3 size: 14 residues. The DNA of the CDR3 is TGTGCCAGCAGTTTCGGACTAGCGGGTGAGACCCAGTACTTC. Amino acids: CASSFGLAGETQYF.

This clone was observed once. The chain combines TRBV29-1 with TRBJ2-3, with 9 bases lining up with TRBD2. V was pared by 0 bases and J by 5 bases, with 9 bases of the junction left unmatched. This CDR3 spans 16 amino acids. Germline-derived CDR1 and CDR2 are SQVTM and ANQGSEA. The CDR3 sequence is CSVEEGIAGAVDTQYF. CDR3 nucleotides: TGCAGCGTTGAAGAAGGAATAGCGGGAGCGGTAGATACGCAGTATTTT.

The chain has TRBV6-5 and TRBJ2-3, with TRBD2 identical over 9 bases. This CDR3 contains 14 residues. The germline V gene has CDR1 MNHEY and CDR2 SVGAGI. J lost 2 bases, V lost 6 bases, and 3 bases had no gene match. In DNA form, the CDR3 reads TGTGCCAGCAGACGCGGGGGGGCCACAGATACGCAGTATTTT. This encodes CASRRGGATDTQYF.

The genes are TRBV10-1 and TRBJ2-1, with TRBD1 matching 7 bases. V dropped 0 bases and J dropped 7; count of bases not matched to a gene: 6. This CDR3 has 15 residues. In germline, CDR1 is WNHNN, CDR2 SYGVQD (reference sequence). The CDR3 DNA sequence: TGCGCCAGCAGTGAGTCGGGACAGTCAGGGAATGAGCAGTTCTTC. As protein: CASSESGQSGNEQFF.

The chain couples TRBV15 to TRBJ2-7; D might be TRBD1 (5 bases). Germline V gene data show CDR1 as LNHNV and CDR2 as YYDKDF (reference sequence). Trimming cost V 1 base and J 0 bases, with 13 bases left between them. CDR3 length: 16 amino acids. As DNA, the CDR3 is TGTGCCACCAGCAGAGCCGTAGGGGCGGCCTCCTACGAGCAGTACTTC. This encodes CATSRAVGAASYEQYF.

This chain joins TRBV2 and TRBJ1-6, with TRBD1 identical over 8 bases. The CDR3 is 15 amino acids. Germline V CDR1 and CDR2: SNHLY, FYNNEI. The V and J ends lost 5 bases and 7 bases, in that order; junction bases with no gene match: 7. CDR3 nucleotides: TGTGCCAGCAGTTACACGGACAGGGTAAATTCACCCCTCCACTTT. It is translated as CASSYTDRVNSPLHF.

This chain joins TRBV13 and TRBJ2-2; TRBD1 is a possible D gene (6 bases). Germline CDR1 and CDR2: PRHDT and FYEKMQ (reference sequence). The CDR3 covers 14 residues. V was cut by 4 bases and J by 8 bases, with 14 bases left in between. The DNA of the CDR3 is TGTGCCAGCAGCTCGCTGGACAGCCATGGGGAGCTGTTTTTT. Translation gives CASSSLDSHGELFF.

The chain joins TRBV28 to TRBJ2-2; tentative D call: TRBD1 (6 bases). The V gene lost 4 bases and the J gene lost 4 bases, with 10 bases spanning the gap. Looked up from germline, CDR1 is MDHEN and CDR2 is SYDVKM. The CDR3 has 14 residues. The CDR3 DNA sequence: TGTGCCAGCAGTTATGGGACACTCACCGGGGAGCTGTTTTTT. Protein product: CASSYGTLTGELFF.

This clone showed up just once. V usage is TRBV5-5 and J usage is TRBJ2-7; D remains unclear. V dropped 2 bases and J dropped 2 bases, with 8 bases sitting between them. Germline CDR1 and CDR2: SGHKS and YYEKEE (reference sequence). The CDR3 consists of 13 residues. This CDR3 is CASSLRVAYEQYF. The CDR3 bases are TGTGCCAGCAGCTTAAGAGTCGCCTACGAGCAGTACTTC.